Listed below are T cell receptor beta chains from one sample, sequenced in a study of T cell responses to AZD1222 COVID-19 vaccine. TCRdb's table, derived via immunoSEQ multiplex PCR, lists solely in-frame clones and lacks some. The sample lists around 94,000 clones, 86% occurring once. Sequencing was performed on peripheral blood, taken on day 0 of AZD1222 vaccination. Source of these receptors: an adult in good health. CDR3s include the opening cysteine and the closing phenylalanine or tryptophan. The D gene is left open where the match is weak. Clone size is not always given. Where it is, it says once, few, many or a class for expanded clones.

V gene: TRBV7-6
D gene: TRBD2
J gene: TRBJ2-5
clone size: -
CDR3 protein: CASSLGAGGPQETQYF
CDR3 DNA: TGTGCCAGCAGCTTAGGAGCGGGGGGACCCCAAGAGACCCAGTACTTC

V gene: TRBV9
D gene: TRBD1
J gene: TRBJ1-1
clone size: few
CDR3 protein: CASSVGSTGANTEAFF
CDR3 DNA: TGTGCCAGCAGCGTCGGCTCGACAGGGGCAAACACTGAAGCTTTCTTT

V gene: TRBV11-2
D gene: -
J gene: TRBJ1-1
clone size: -
CDR3 protein: CASSLGGALRGRTEAFF
CDR3 DNA: TGTGCCAGCAGCTTAGGCGGAGCCTTGAGGGGTCGAACTGAAGCTTTCTTT

V gene: TRBV28
D gene: TRBD2
J gene: TRBJ2-5
clone size: -
CDR3 protein: CASSGGRETQYF
CDR3 DNA: TGTGCCAGCAGCGGGGGGAGGGAGACCCAGTACTTC

V gene: TRBV3-1/TRBV3-2
D gene: TRBD1
J gene: TRBJ1-5
clone size: -
CDR3 protein: CASSQATGGSNQPQHF
CDR3 DNA: TGTGCCAGCAGCCAAGCGACAGGGGGAAGCAATCAGCCCCAGCATTTT

V gene: TRBV7-2
D gene: -
J gene: TRBJ1-1
clone size: -
CDR3 protein: CASSLVRPYTEAFF
CDR3 DNA: TGTGCCAGCAGCTTAGTCCGACCTTACACTGAAGCTTTCTTT

V gene: TRBV7-8
D gene: -
J gene: TRBJ1-4
clone size: once
CDR3 protein: CASMGDWRGTTNEKLFF
CDR3 DNA: TGTGCCAGCATGGGCGATTGGAGGGGCACGACTAATGAAAAACTGTTTTTT

V gene: TRBV7-2
D gene: -
J gene: TRBJ2-1
clone size: -
CDR3 protein: CASRAAGSSYNEQFF
CDR3 DNA: TGTGCCAGCAGAGCCGCGGGGAGCTCCTACAATGAGCAGTTCTTC

V gene: TRBV18
D gene: TRBD1
J gene: TRBJ1-6
clone size: -
CDR3 protein: CASSSLPGQGNSPLHF
CDR3 DNA: TGTGCCAGCTCATCTCTCCCGGGACAGGGCAATTCACCCCTCCACTTT

V gene: TRBV6-4
D gene: -
J gene: TRBJ2-7
clone size: -
CDR3 protein: CASGVSLLGHEQYF
CDR3 DNA: TGTGCCAGCGGGGTTTCTCTCCTCGGTCACGAGCAGTACTTC

V gene: TRBV5-1
D gene: TRBD1
J gene: TRBJ2-7
clone size: -
CDR3 protein: CASSLGQGDYEQYF
CDR3 DNA: TGCGCCAGCAGCTTGGGACAGGGGGATTACGAGCAGTACTTC

V gene: TRBV7-9
D gene: -
J gene: TRBJ1-5
clone size: -
CDR3 protein: CASSSDSNQPQHF
CDR3 DNA: TGTGCCAGCAGCTCCGACAGCAATCAGCCCCAGCATTTT

V gene: TRBV5-4
D gene: TRBD2
J gene: TRBJ2-7
clone size: -
CDR3 protein: CASSLAGGSSTYEQYF
CDR3 DNA: TGTGCCAGCAGCTTGGCCGGGGGGAGTTCCACCTACGAGCAGTACTTC

V gene: TRBV4-1
D gene: -
J gene: TRBJ1-2
clone size: -
CDR3 protein: CASSPQPGRPRNYGYTF
CDR3 DNA: TGCGCCAGCAGCCCCCAACCGGGACGGCCTCGAAACTATGGCTACACCTTC

V gene: TRBV11-3
D gene: -
J gene: TRBJ2-1
clone size: -
CDR3 protein: CASSLGGFNNEQFF
CDR3 DNA: TGTGCCAGCAGCTTAGGGGGGTTCAACAATGAGCAGTTCTTC

V gene: TRBV6-5
D gene: -
J gene: TRBJ2-3
clone size: -
CDR3 protein: CASSYSNADTQYF
CDR3 DNA: TGTGCCAGCAGTTACTCGAATGCGGATACGCAGTATTTT